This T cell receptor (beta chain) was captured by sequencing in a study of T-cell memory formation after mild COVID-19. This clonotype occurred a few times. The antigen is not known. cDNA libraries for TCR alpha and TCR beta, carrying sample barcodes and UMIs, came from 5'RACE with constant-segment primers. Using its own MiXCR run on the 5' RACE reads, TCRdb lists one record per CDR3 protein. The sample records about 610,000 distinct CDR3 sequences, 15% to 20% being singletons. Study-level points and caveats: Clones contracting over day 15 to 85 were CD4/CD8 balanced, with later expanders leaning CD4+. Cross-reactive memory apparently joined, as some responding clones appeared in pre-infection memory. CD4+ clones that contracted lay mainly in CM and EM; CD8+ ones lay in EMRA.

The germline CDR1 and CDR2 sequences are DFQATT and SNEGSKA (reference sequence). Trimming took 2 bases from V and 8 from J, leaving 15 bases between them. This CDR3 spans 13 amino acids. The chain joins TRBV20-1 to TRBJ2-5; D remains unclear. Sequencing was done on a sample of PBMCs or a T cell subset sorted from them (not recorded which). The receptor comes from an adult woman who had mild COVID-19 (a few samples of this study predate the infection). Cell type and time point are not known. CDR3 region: CSARTSATPTQYF. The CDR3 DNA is TGCAGTGCTAGAACTTCGGCCACCCCTACCCAGTACTTC.